One sample yielded the 30 T cell receptor beta chains listed below, sequenced in a study of CD8+ T cells in alopecia areata. Isolated RNA was reverse transcribed into cDNA used as the sequencing template. Repertoires were generated with immunoSEQ multiplex PCR, while TCRdb's copy carries only in-frame clones and drops some. The sample includes more than 200,000 clones, around 66% of them seen just once. Regarding treatment: oral pan-JAK inhibitor, 5-10 mg twice daily. The source material was CD4+ T cells sorted from blood, sampled at approximately week 44, from a patient treated with tofacitinib. The receptors come from a human donor with alopecia areata.

Of note for this clone: Compared with germline, one end of the junction differs, possibly owing to a read error. The chain combines TRBV6-6 with TRBJ1-1; D unresolved. CDR3 length: 13 amino acids. The V gene's germline CDR1 is MNHNY and CDR2 SVGAGI (reference sequence). The CDR3 here is CASSYSTPTEASF. CDR3 coding DNA: TGTGCCAGCAGTTACTCGACACCAACTGAAGCTTCCTTT.

This rearrangement joins TRBV29-1 to TRBJ1-1; 11 bases map to TRBD1. CDR3 size: 15 residues. CDR1 and CDR2 from the germline V gene are SQVTM and ANQGSEA. V gave up 8 bases and J gave up 4 bases; unmatched junction bases: 12. The CDR3 coding sequence is TGCAGCACTAACCAAGGGACAGGGGGGAGCACTGAAGCTTTCTTT. Protein: CSTNQGTGGSTEAFF.

CDR3 nucleotides: TGTGCCAGCAGCGCTGGAGACTATGGCTACACCTTC. As protein: CASSAGDYGYTF. The chain combines TRBV7-9 with TRBJ1-2, with unresolved D. The V end was cut by 5 bases, the J end by 3 bases, with 7 bases between. The CDR3 is 12 residues long. The germline V gene encodes CDR1 SEHNR and CDR2 FQNEAQ (reference sequence).

The chain links TRBV7-2 to TRBJ2-7; the D is unclear. V lost 5 bases and J 3 bases, leaving 14 bases between the germline ends. Germline V gives CDR1 SGHTA, CDR2 FQGNSA. This CDR3 spans 14 amino acids. Here the CDR3 DNA reads TGTGCCAGCAGCGCCGGCGCAGCTGTCTACGAGCAGTACTTC. This sequence encodes CASSAGAAVYEQYF.

V is TRBV30 and J is TRBJ2-7; D is possibly TRBD1 (5 bases). The CDR3 totals 14 residues. Germline V gene lookup returns CDR1 GTSNPN and CDR2 SVGIG (reference sequence). V lost 2 bases and J 2 bases, leaving 13 bases between the germline ends. This CDR3 reads CAWSRQFNPYEQYF. CDR3 nucleotide sequence: TGTGCCTGGAGTCGACAGTTCAACCCCTACGAGCAGTACTTC.

This rearrangement joins TRBV30 to TRBJ1-2, with 8 bases aligning to TRBD1. This CDR3 spans 15 amino acids. CDR1 and CDR2 from the germline V gene are GTSNPN and SVGIG (reference sequence). V was clipped by 0 bases and J by 8 bases; unmatched bases: 11. This chain's CDR3 is CAWSVRARGPVGYTF. The CDR3 DNA is TGTGCCTGGAGTGTAAGGGCCAGGGGGCCCGTGGGCTACACCTTC.

The rearrangement joins TRBV5-8 to TRBJ1-1, with D maybe TRBD1 (6 bases). The CDR3 runs to 15 residues. V was clipped by 3 bases and J by 1 base, with 13 bases between them. Germline-derived CDR1 and CDR2 are SGHTS and YDEGEE. The CDR3 region is CASSSPGHPNTEAFF. The DNA of the CDR3 is TGTGCCAGCAGCTCACCGGGACATCCGAACACTGAAGCTTTCTTT.

V and J are TRBV2 and TRBJ1-5; D may be TRBD1 (6 bases). This CDR3 has 15 residues. Trimming left V 3 bases short and J 6 bases short, with 15 bases between. Germline assignment: CDR1 SNHLY and CDR2 FYNNEI. In nucleotides, the CDR3 is TGTGCCAGCAGTGATTCGTTGGGGGCGCGTCAGCCCCAGCATTTT. The encoded protein is CASSDSLGARQPQHF.

The rearrangement uses TRBV6-5 and TRBJ2-3; 8 nucleotides line up with TRBD2. V shed 8 bases and J 0 bases; nucleotides not matched to a gene: 7. The CDR3 has 15 residues. CDR1 is MNHEY, CDR2 SVGAGI, per germline. The CDR3 nucleotides read TGTGCCAGCGCTTTACTAGCGGCCAGCACAGATACGCAGTATTTT. Protein: CASALLAASTDTQYF.

The chain has TRBV7-2 and TRBJ2-7; 9 bases agree with TRBD1. Germline CDR1 SGHTA, CDR2 FQGNSA. The junction had 10 bases not matched to a gene; V was cut back by 0 bases and J by 7 bases. The CDR3 totals 16 residues. The CDR3 loop is CASSLALGQGMGEQYF. The CDR3 DNA reads as TGTGCCAGCAGCTTAGCCCTAGGACAGGGGATGGGGGAGCAGTACTTC.

This clone has only a few counts. At one of its ends the junction is not consistent with the germline gene, which may arise from a read error. The chain joins TRBV5-1 to TRBJ2-1, with TRBD2 identical over 7 bases. Germline CDR1 SGHRS, CDR2 YFSETQ. The CDR3 sequence is 17 residues long. CDR3 residues: CASSERGGSALPNGQFF. The CDR3 region has the DNA TGCGCCAGCAGCGAGCGGGGTGGGTCCGCTCTGCCCAATGGGCAGTTCTTC.

The rearrangement joins TRBV9 to TRBJ2-3; 11 nucleotides align to TRBD2. Trimming took 0 bases from V and 5 from J; bases not matched to a gene: 5. The CDR3 sequence is 16 residues long. Germline values: CDR1 SGDLS, CDR2 YYNGEE. The CDR3 DNA reads as TGTGCCAGCAGCGTAGGACTAGCGGGGCGGGGAGATACGCAGTATTTT. Translated: CASSVGLAGRGDTQYF.

Within the sample, this clone is medium-sized (0.01 to 0.1%). V and J are TRBV7-8 and TRBJ1-4; TRBD1 might be the D (6 bases). CDR3 length equals 14 residues. Trimming pared 1 base from V and 8 bases from J, leaving 11 bases between. CDR1 and CDR2 from the germline V gene are SGHVS and FQNEAQ. CDR3 region: CASSLGGRREKLFF. CDR3 coding DNA: TGTGCCAGCAGCTTAGGGGGGCGGAGAGAAAAACTGTTTTTT.

The chain is built from TRBV10-3 and TRBJ1-2; 8 nucleotides agree with TRBD1. This CDR3 spans 14 amino acids. Germline CDR1 and CDR2: ENHRY and SYGVKD. Trimming cost V 10 bases and J 2 bases; bases outside gene matches: 9. The DNA of the CDR3 is TGTGCCAGCAGGCCCGGGACAGGAAACTATGGCTACACCTTC. It is translated as CASRPGTGNYGYTF.

This clone occurred a few times. V is TRBV6-1 and J is TRBJ2-1; no clear D. The length of the CDR3 is 12 residues. Per the germline V gene, CDR1 is MNHNS and CDR2 is SASEGT. The V and J ends lost 1 base and 9 bases respectively, with 7 bases between them. The CDR3 reads CASSEVLSEQFF. The DNA of the CDR3 is TGTGCCAGCAGTGAAGTCCTCTCTGAGCAGTTCTTC.

This clone was observed many times. The chain employs TRBV7-3 and TRBJ1-2; D call uncertain. Germline CDR1 SGHTA, CDR2 FQGTGA. V lost 6 bases to trimming and J lost 0 bases, with 11 bases between them. The CDR3 consists of 14 residues. The chain's CDR3 is CASSLQRTNYGYTF. The CDR3 coding sequence is TGTGCCAGCAGTCTTCAAAGGACTAACTATGGCTACACCTTC.

V and J are TRBV7-3 and TRBJ1-2; 9 bases fit TRBD1. V shed 5 bases and J 7 bases; nucleotides not matched to a gene: 11. Germline assignment: CDR1 SGHTA and CDR2 FQGTGA. The length of the CDR3 is 15 residues. CDR3 sequence (DNA): TGTGCCAGCAGCGAGGGGACAGGGTCATCCGCTGGCTACACCTTC. This translates into CASSEGTGSSAGYTF.

Details on this clone: The junction departs from germline at one end; a sequencing error may be responsible. The genes are TRBV29-1 and TRBJ1-2; D perhaps matches TRBD1 (5 bases). This CDR3 region has 13 residues. CDR1 is SQVTM and CDR2 is ANQGSEA in the germline V gene. This CDR3 reads CSVKDHGTIGYTF. As DNA, the CDR3 is TGCAGCGTTAAAGACCATGGGACGATCGGCTACACCTTC.

The gene calls are TRBV29-1 and TRBJ1-2; unclear D gene. V was trimmed by 3 bases and J by 5 bases, leaving 10 bases between them. This CDR3 is 12 amino acids long. The germline V gene has CDR1 SQVTM and CDR2 ANQGSEA. In nucleotides, the CDR3 is TGCAGCGTTGACCGAGTTTTATATGGCTACACCTTC. Translated: CSVDRVLYGYTF.

The sample holds many counts of this clone. The rearrangement uses TRBV6-1 and TRBJ1-6; D may be TRBD1 (5 bases). Germline assignment: CDR1 MNHNS and CDR2 SASEGT. Trimming pared 4 bases from V and 10 bases from J, leaving 14 bases between. The CDR3 totals 14 residues. The CDR3 sequence: CASSVGRVDSPLHF. The CDR3 coding sequence is TGTGCCAGCAGTGTGGGCAGGGTGGACTCACCCCTCCACTTT.

The chain uses TRBV7-8 and TRBJ2-3; 8 bases map to TRBD1. Per germline, CDR1 SGHVS and CDR2 FQNEAQ. CDR3 length equals 15 residues. Trimming cost V 2 bases and J 1 base; bases outside gene matches: 2. CDR3 region: CASSLNRGGTDTQYF. Written as DNA, the CDR3 is TGTGCCAGCAGCTTAAACAGGGGGGGCACAGATACGCAGTATTTT.

The chain is built from TRBV5-6 and TRBJ1-5; D is possibly TRBD1 (5 bases). Trimming left V 5 bases short and J 2 bases short, with 11 bases between. Germline loops: CDR1 SGHDT, CDR2 YYEEEE. The CDR3 runs 14 residues. CDR3 region: CASSRGEGNQPQHF. The DNA of the CDR3 is TGTGCCAGCAGTCGGGGGGAGGGCAATCAGCCCCAGCATTTT.

The chain carries TRBV2 and TRBJ1-2; D is uncertain. Trimming cost V 7 bases and J 1 base, with 7 bases left between them. Per the germline V gene, CDR1 is SNHLY and CDR2 is FYNNEI. The CDR3 covers 12 residues. CDR3 sequence (DNA): TGTGCCAGCAAGGGCAGTAACTATGGCTACACCTTC. Its protein is CASKGSNYGYTF.

The chain employs TRBV30 and TRBJ1-2, with a weak D call TRBD1 (6 bases). Germline-derived CDR1 and CDR2 are GTSNPN and SVGIG (reference sequence). The CDR3 contains 14 residues. Trimming pared 0 bases from V and 9 bases from J, leaving 17 bases between. CDR3 sequence reads: CAWSVSLQGSSYTF. In DNA, the CDR3 is TGTGCCTGGAGTGTATCGTTACAGGGCTCTAGCTACACCTTC.

This chain uses TRBV29-1 with TRBJ2-2; D assignment may be TRBD1 or TRBD2 (5 bases each). The V and J ends lost 6 bases and 2 bases respectively, with 13 bases between them. In germline, CDR1 is SQVTM, CDR2 ANQGSEA. This CDR3 has 14 amino acids. In DNA form, the CDR3 reads TGCAGCGTGGGGCAGGGACCTAACACCGGGGAGCTGTTTTTT. It is translated as CSVGQGPNTGELFF.

This clone was seen more than once but under ten times. The chain combines TRBV7-9 with TRBJ2-1, with 9 nucleotides matching TRBD1. Germline loops: CDR1 SEHNR, CDR2 FQNEAQ (reference sequence). The V segment lost 1 base and the J segment 6 bases; nucleotides outside the gene matches: 4. The CDR3 is 15 amino acids. The CDR3 region is CASSLGTGDFNEQFF. The DNA for the CDR3 is TGTGCCAGCAGCTTAGGGACAGGGGACTTCAATGAGCAGTTCTTC.

The chain couples TRBV7-2 to TRBJ1-2; D may be TRBD1 (5 bases). Germline V gene lookup returns CDR1 SGHTA and CDR2 FQGNSA. This CDR3 is 14 amino acids long. Trimming took off 3 bases at V and 4 bases at J, with 12 bases between the two ends. CDR3 nucleotides: TGTGCCAGCAGCTTGGGGGACGGAACCTATGGCTACACCTTC. Translation gives CASSLGDGTYGYTF.

The V and J genes are TRBV30 and TRBJ2-1, with unresolved D. From germline, CDR1 is GTSNPN and CDR2 SVGIG (reference sequence). V dropped 4 bases and J dropped 4 bases, with 5 bases sitting between them. The CDR3 covers 11 residues. In nucleotides, the CDR3 is TGTGCCTGGACCCTGTACAATGAGCAGTTCTTC. It translates to CAWTLYNEQFF.

This clone was seen a handful of times. The chain combines TRBV4-2 with TRBJ1-2; no reliable D call. Per the germline V gene, CDR1 is LGHNA and CDR2 is YNFKEQ. This CDR3 is 15 amino acids long. The V gene lost 0 bases and the J gene lost 8 bases, with 16 bases spanning the gap. The CDR3 coding sequence is TGTGCCAGCAGCCAAGAATTGCTAGGGTCCCGCGGCTACACCTTC. This codes for CASSQELLGSRGYTF.

The chain joins TRBV25-1 to TRBJ2-1, with a possible D match to TRBD2 (5 bases). Trimming took 3 bases from V and 1 from J, leaving 13 bases between them. This CDR3 is built from 16 residues. Germline V gene lookup returns CDR1 MGHDK and CDR2 SYGVNS. The CDR3: CASSDAEGRSYNEQFF. In nucleotides, the CDR3 is TGTGCCAGCAGTGACGCCGAGGGTAGGTCCTACAATGAGCAGTTCTTC.